There are many counts of the clone carrying this T cell receptor beta chain. Its antigen is not identified. The CDR3 has 13 residues. Germline V gene lookup returns CDR1 GTSNPN and CDR2 SVGIG (reference sequence). V dropped 2 bases and J dropped 4 bases, with 11 bases sitting between them. This sample was taken from a study of T cells in Graves' hyperthyroidism and ophthalmopathy. Study results and caveats: Classification by a 13 V-J model distinguished ophthalmopathy from stable hyperthyroidism. The model made its ophthalmopathy prediction, and onset followed a median roughly six months later.

RNA transcripts served as the template for amplifying TCR beta CDR3 regions. First-round RT-PCR of the TCR CDR3 relied on the HTBI primer set. TCRdb reanalysed the multiplex PCR reads using MiXCR and keeps one entry per CDR3 protein. This table holds about 570,000 distinct CDR3 sequences, about half found once. It was uncontrolled infection, other autoimmune disease, pregnancy or lactation that excluded patients. The chain couples TRBV30 to TRBJ1-2; tentatively, D is TRBD1 (6 bases). The receptor was derived from an adult woman with Graves' disease, either hyperthyroidism or ophthalmopathy (not recorded which). The sample consisted of peripheral blood or thyroid tissue (not recorded which). CDR3 bases: TGTGCCTGGAGTATGGACAGCTCCTATGGCTACACCTTC. Encoded protein: CAWSMDSSYGYTF.